The entry that follows covers one T cell receptor beta chain sequence. The target of this receptor is not known. Per-base qualities were not stored, and no clone one base away is much larger. This sample was included in a study of blood T cell repertoires in COVID-19 (dated by TCRdb to about 2020). With respect to the entire study: Collaborator samples came from the United States, Italy and Spain and covered acute and convalescent phases of COVID-19. Samples were obtained from the ongoing ImmuneRACE study (first 160 participants) and from over 1,000 subjects provided by 6 global collaborators. HLA class I and class II types, where available, came from metadata supplied by the sample provider rather than from assay-based typing. The material from the prospective study consisted of cDNA or gDNA derived from T cells, B-cell-depleted T cells, or PBMCs. Sample metadata almost always included a de-identified subject ID, COVID-19 status, age in years and sex. The repertoires were released in a freely available public database intended as a resource for research on the immune response to SARS-CoV-2. The dataset comprised deeply sampled blood TCRbeta repertoires from subjects exposed to, actively infected with, or recovered from COVID-19. The paper as a whole reports these results and caveats: Clinical and demographic metadata were provided uncurated, with the amount varying by source and participant.

In Seattle, one collaborating source enrolled patients while the infection was active and tracked those patients longitudinally over the course of disease. The collaborating institutions used their own protocols to collect whole blood in K2EDTA tubes. Collaborator samples were shipped for TCRbeta analysis as frozen whole blood, isolated PBMCs, or DNA extracted from either sample type. V is shortened by 2 bases, J by 2 bases, and the region joining them spans 10 bases. CDR1 and CDR2 (SGHTA, FQGNSA) derive from the germline V gene. The CDR3 has 15 amino acids, counting the end cysteine and phenylalanine. CDR3 DNA is the only sequence kept; it has 45 bases, read in frame from the first base. The immunoSEQ Assay, a bias-controlled multiplex PCR, was used to amplify TCRbeta CDR3 regions from genomic DNA. Per the source publication's procedure: The number of nucleated cells in each sample was estimated by amplification of reference gene primers within the assay. To quantify the absolute abundance of each unique TCRbeta CDR3 rearrangement, sequence reads were collapsed and filtered. Productive Simpson clonality was computed per sample as the square root of Simpson's diversity index over productive rearrangements. TCRdb's version of the immuneACCESS table is confined to in-frame rearrangements and falls short of the full clone set. An unresolved V gene accounts for under half of the shortfall where checked; the remainder is of unknown origin. V and J calls and clone size are copied from that table; D and trimming were computed from the DNA. Recorded for this sample are 90,000 or so clones; about 89% of them occurred a single time. The ten largest clones take up about 4.9% of the sample.

Sequencing was performed on peripheral blood. The sequence came from a man in his 60s with COVID-19, enrolled during active disease. The chain joins TRBV7-2 to TRBJ2-1, with TRBD2 as a weak D call on 6 bases. The DNA is as follows: TGTGCCAGCAGCTTAAAAGCGGGTACCTACAATGAGCAGTTCTTC. This codes for CASSLKAGTYNEQFF.